Listed below are T cell receptor beta chains from one sample, sequenced in a study of blood T cell dynamics during melanoma immunotherapy. Sequenced by immunoSEQ multiplex PCR; TCRdb stores in-frame clones only, minus some. Among 8,500 to 11,000 clones listed, approximately 90% were seen once. This specimen was blood, taken from a patient treated with checkpoint blockade. These receptor sequences come from a human donor with melanoma. Each CDR3 is given with its conserved first and last residue. D genes are given only for firm matches. Clone size appears in some rows only: once, few, many, or a class for an expanded clone.

V: TRBV27; J: TRBJ1-2; size: .; D: .; CDR3: CASSGGALETGRRPTGYGYTF; DNA: TGTGCCAGCAGTGGGGGTGCGTTAGAAACCGGACGGAGACCTACGGGCTATGGCTACACCTTC
V: TRBV4-1; J: TRBJ1-2; size: .; D: .; CDR3: CASSPGGDTSYGYTF; DNA: TGCGCCAGCAGCCCGGGAGGCGACACTTCCTATGGCTACACCTTC
V: TRBV27; J: TRBJ1-1; size: .; D: .; CDR3: CASSLSGVNTEAFF; DNA: TGTGCCAGCTCCCTATCAGGGGTGAACACTGAAGCTTTCTTT
V: TRBV2; J: TRBJ1-2; size: .; D: .; CDR3: CASKPGGLYGYTF; DNA: TGTGCCAGCAAACCCGGGGGTCTCTATGGCTACACCTTC
V: TRBV28; J: TRBJ2-4; size: once; D: .; CDR3: CASSLVGVAKNIQYF; DNA: TGTGCCAGCAGTTTGGTTGGAGTAGCCAAAAACATTCAGTACTTC
V: TRBV28; J: TRBJ2-7; size: .; D: TRBD2; CDR3: CASTSAGVDDEQYF; DNA: TGTGCCAGCACCTCAGCGGGAGTGGACGACGAGCAGTACTTC
V: TRBV30; J: TRBJ2-7; size: .; D: TRBD1; CDR3: CAWSVMAGGYEQYF; DNA: TGTGCCTGGAGTGTAATGGCAGGGGGCTACGAGCAGTACTTC
V: TRBV6-5; J: TRBJ1-2; size: .; D: .; CDR3: CATSGSYGYTF; DNA: TGTGCCACCTCAGGTTCCTATGGCTACACCTTC
V: TRBV7-2; J: TRBJ2-5; size: .; D: .; CDR3: CASSSPLRGQETQYF; DNA: TGTGCCAGCAGCTCCCCGCTTCGGGGGCAAGAGACCCAGTACTTC
V: TRBV5-5; J: TRBJ2-7; size: .; D: TRBD2; CDR3: CASSLELASYEQYF; DNA: TGTGCCAGCAGCTTGGAACTAGCGTCCTACGAGCAGTACTTC
V: TRBV19; J: TRBJ1-2; size: .; D: TRBD1; CDR3: CASSIARDRTNYGYTF; DNA: TGTGCCAGTAGTATAGCTAGGGACAGGACTAACTATGGCTACACCTTC
V: TRBV6-5; J: TRBJ1-1; size: .; D: TRBD1; CDR3: CASIPTGGGTEAFF; DNA: TGTGCCAGCATACCGACAGGGGGCGGAACTGAAGCTTTCTTT
V: TRBV18; J: TRBJ2-7; size: .; D: .; CDR3: CASSGLGVGSYEQCF; DNA: TGTGCCAGCTCGGGCCTAGGGGTGGGGAGTTACGAGCAGTGCTTC
V: TRBV5-1; J: TRBJ2-1; size: .; D: TRBD1; CDR3: CASSLHQGAISIYNEQFF; DNA: TGCGCCAGCAGCTTGCACCAGGGGGCTATTTCAATTTACAATGAGCAGTTCTTC
V: TRBV18; J: TRBJ2-7; size: .; D: .; CDR3: CASSPAADIYEQYF; DNA: TGTGCCAGCTCACCGGCAGCGGATATCTACGAGCAGTACTTC
V: TRBV27; J: TRBJ1-2; size: .; D: TRBD1; CDR3: CASSLRGGQGVSNYGYTF; DNA: TGTGCCAGCAGTTTACGGGGGGGACAGGGGGTGTCCAACTATGGCTACACCTTC
V: TRBV9; J: TRBJ2-1; size: .; D: .; CDR3: CASSVWPGNEQFF; DNA: TGTGCCAGCAGCGTATGGCCCGGGAATGAGCAGTTCTTC
V: TRBV19; J: TRBJ2-1; size: .; D: TRBD1; CDR3: CASSIGQGTSPKYNEQFF; DNA: TGTGCCAGTAGTATAGGACAGGGAACTTCTCCGAAATACAATGAGCAGTTCTTC
V: TRBV21-1; J: TRBJ2-1; size: .; D: .; CDR3: CASGLAQIYNEQFF; DNA: TGTGCCAGCGGACTGGCACAAATCTACAATGAGCAGTTCTTC
V: TRBV19; J: TRBJ2-3; size: .; D: .; CDR3: CASSAALFTDTQYF; DNA: TGTGCCAGTAGTGCCGCGTTATTCACAGATACGCAGTATTTT
V: TRBV11-2; J: TRBJ2-7; size: .; D: .; CDR3: CASSFSGYEQYF; DNA: TGTGCCAGCAGCTTTAGCGGCTACGAGCAGTACTTC
V: TRBV10-3; J: TRBJ1-1; size: few; D: .; CDR3: CAITGSQETNTEAFF; DNA: TGTGCCATCACCGGATCACAGGAGACTAACACTGAAGCTTTCTTT
V: TRBV5-5; J: TRBJ1-2; size: .; D: .; CDR3: CASSLNVAGDYGYAF; DNA: TGTGCCAGCAGCTTGAACGTGGCGGGTGATTATGGCTACGCCTTC
V: TRBV15; J: TRBJ2-1; size: once; D: .; CDR3: CATSRDPGGWGRSYNEQFF; DNA: TGTGCCACCAGCAGAGATCCCGGAGGTTGGGGCCGCTCCTACAATGAGCAGTTCTTC
V: TRBV7-9; J: TRBJ2-1; size: .; D: TRBD1; CDR3: CASSPRVSSGQGFYNEQFF; DNA: TGTGCCAGCAGCCCTAGGGTCTCCTCGGGACAGGGGTTTTACAATGAGCAGTTCTTC
V: TRBV7-7; J: TRBJ2-7; size: .; D: TRBD1; CDR3: CASSTGTGVEQYF; DNA: TGTGCCAGCAGTACCGGGACAGGGGTCGAGCAGTACTTC
V: TRBV5-6; J: TRBJ1-2; size: .; D: TRBD1; CDR3: CASSLVRMKGADYGYTF; DNA: TGTGCCAGCAGCTTGGTGAGGATGAAGGGGGCTGACTATGGCTACACCTTC
V: TRBV11-2; J: TRBJ1-2; size: .; D: .; CDR3: CASSSPRRRYGYTF; DNA: TGTGCCAGCAGCTCGCCGAGAAGGCGCTATGGCTACACCTTC
V: TRBV29-1; J: TRBJ2-7; size: .; D: TRBD2; CDR3: CSVTEGGRSGEQYF; DNA: TGCAGCGTTACAGAGGGAGGGCGCAGCGGCGAGCAGTACTTC
V: TRBV9; J: TRBJ2-7; size: .; D: TRBD2; CDR3: CASSVDSSGRLEQYF; DNA: TGTGCCAGCAGCGTAGATAGTAGCGGGAGGCTTGAGCAGTACTTC
V: TRBV7-9; J: TRBJ1-1; size: .; D: .; CDR3: CASSKDGTNTEAFF; DNA: TGTGCCAGCAGCAAAGATGGTACCAACACTGAAGCTTTCTTT
V: TRBV6-6; J: TRBJ2-2; size: .; D: TRBD2; CDR3: CASKWASGSGELFF; DNA: TGTGCCAGCAAATGGGCTAGCGGGAGTGGGGAGCTGTTTTTT
V: TRBV28; J: TRBJ2-7; size: .; D: .; CDR3: CASSLGLFQQYF; DNA: TGTGCCAGCAGCTTAGGACTTTTTCAGCAGTACTTC
V: TRBV19; J: TRBJ2-3; size: once; D: .; CDR3: CASSVTPSFTQYF; DNA: TGTGCCAGTAGTGTGACCCCGTCTTTCACGCAGTATTTT
V: TRBV28; J: TRBJ2-7; size: .; D: .; CDR3: CASSFKQGIRGGEQYF; DNA: TGTGCCAGCAGTTTCAAACAGGGAATTAGGGGGGGCGAGCAGTACTTC
V: TRBV30; J: TRBJ1-1; size: .; D: .; CDR3: CAWSVTVMNTEAFF; DNA: TGTGCCTGGAGTGTCACGGTCATGAACACTGAAGCTTTCTTT
V: TRBV19; J: TRBJ1-4; size: .; D: .; CDR3: CASSARWGGTLGVNEKLFF; DNA: TGTGCCAGTAGTGCCCGGTGGGGAGGGACGCTCGGCGTTAATGAAAAACTGTTTTTT
V: TRBV4-3; J: TRBJ1-2; size: .; D: .; CDR3: CASSQEPGLSYTF; DNA: TGCGCCAGCAGCCAAGAGCCAGGGCTAAGCTACACCTTC
V: TRBV29-1; J: TRBJ2-7; size: once; D: .; CDR3: CSVYIVFEQYF; DNA: TGCAGCGTTTATATAGTGTTCGAGCAGTACTTC
V: TRBV28; J: TRBJ2-2; size: .; D: .; CDR3: CASSLFRGAGELFF; DNA: TGTGCCAGCAGTTTATTCAGAGGGGCCGGGGAGCTGTTTTTT
V: TRBV7-2; J: TRBJ2-4; size: .; D: .; CDR3: CASSLEPNIQYF; DNA: TGTGCCAGCAGCTTAGAACCAAACATTCAGTACTTC
V: TRBV6-1; J: TRBJ1-4; size: .; D: .; CDR3: CASSGDVRTDNEKLFF; DNA: TGTGCCAGCAGTGGGGACGTTCGGACAGACAATGAAAAACTGTTTTTT
V: TRBV28; J: TRBJ2-3; size: .; D: .; CDR3: CASTGAWFTDTQYF; DNA: TGTGCCAGCACTGGGGCCTGGTTCACAGATACGCAGTATTTT
V: TRBV7-6; J: TRBJ2-5; size: once; D: .; CDR3: CASSLAGPGTLNLGYF; DNA: TGTGCCAGCAGCTTAGCGGGCCCCGGGACCCTAAATTTGGGGTACTTC
V: TRBV28; J: TRBJ2-1; size: .; D: TRBD2; CDR3: CASSYRTSGRLSYNEQFF; DNA: TGTGCCAGCAGTTATCGGACTAGCGGGAGGCTCTCCTACAATGAGCAGTTCTTC
V: TRBV20-1; J: TRBJ1-2; size: .; D: .; CDR3: CNRASPYGYTF; DNA: TGCAATCGGGCGAGTCCCTATGGCTACACCTTC
V: TRBV7-2; J: TRBJ1-6; size: .; D: TRBD1; CDR3: CASSLAGTGISPLHF; DNA: TGTGCCAGCAGCTTAGCCGGGACAGGAATTTCACCCCTCCACTTT
V: TRBV7-2; J: TRBJ1-3; size: .; D: .; CDR3: CASSFFGLSGNTIYF; DNA: TGTGCCAGCAGCTTTTTTGGACTCTCTGGAAACACCATATATTTT
V: TRBV19; J: TRBJ2-7; size: .; D: .; CDR3: CASSTQGPDLSEQYF; DNA: TGTGCCAGTAGTACTCAGGGGCCCGACCTATCCGAGCAGTACTTC
V: TRBV10-3; J: TRBJ2-6; size: .; D: TRBD2; CDR3: CAIRTSGSSGANVLTF; DNA: TGTGCCATCCGGACTAGCGGGAGCTCTGGGGCCAACGTCCTGACTTTC
V: TRBV28; J: TRBJ1-1; size: .; D: TRBD1; CDR3: CASSPTRQGAEAFF; DNA: TGTGCCAGCAGCCCAACACGACAGGGCGCTGAAGCTTTCTTT
V: TRBV15; J: TRBJ1-4; size: .; D: .; CDR3: CATSRGGTNEKLFF; DNA: TGTGCCACCAGCAGAGGGGGGACTAATGAAAAACTGTTTTTT